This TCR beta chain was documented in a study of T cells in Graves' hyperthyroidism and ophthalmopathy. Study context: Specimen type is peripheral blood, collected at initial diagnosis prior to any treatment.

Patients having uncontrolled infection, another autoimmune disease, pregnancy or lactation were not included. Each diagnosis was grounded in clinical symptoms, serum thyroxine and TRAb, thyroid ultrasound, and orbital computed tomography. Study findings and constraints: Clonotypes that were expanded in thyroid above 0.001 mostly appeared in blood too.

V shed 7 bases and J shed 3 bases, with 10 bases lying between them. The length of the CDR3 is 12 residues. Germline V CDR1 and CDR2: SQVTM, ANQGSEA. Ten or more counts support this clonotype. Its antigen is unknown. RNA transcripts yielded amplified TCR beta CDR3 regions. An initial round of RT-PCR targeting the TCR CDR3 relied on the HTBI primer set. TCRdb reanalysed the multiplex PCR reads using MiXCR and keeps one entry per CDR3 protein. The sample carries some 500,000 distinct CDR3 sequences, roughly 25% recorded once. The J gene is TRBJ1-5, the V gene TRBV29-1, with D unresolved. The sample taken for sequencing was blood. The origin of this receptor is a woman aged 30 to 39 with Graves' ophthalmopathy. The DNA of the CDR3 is TGCAGCGCGATGGACTTCAATCAGCCCCAGCATTTT. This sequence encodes CSAMDFNQPQHF. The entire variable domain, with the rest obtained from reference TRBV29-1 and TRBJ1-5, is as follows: SAVISQKPSRDICQRGTSLTIQCQVDSQVTMMFWYRQQPGQSLTLIATANQGSEATYESGFVIDKFPISRPNLTFSTLTVSNMSPEDSSIYLCSAMDFNQPQHFGDGTRLSIL.